This entry is about one TCR beta chain. The record originates from a study of blood T cell repertoires in COVID-19. Here immunoSEQ multiplex PCR was the method, and the copy in TCRdb shows in-frame clones only, minus some. The sample records some 220,000 clones, approximately 85% being singletons. Enrollment of patients from Seattle took place during active infection, with longitudinal follow-up. This CDR3 comprises 11 residues. Germline V gene data show CDR1 as LNHDA and CDR2 as SQIVND (reference sequence). V lost 3 bases, J lost 8 bases, and 7 bases lay in between. V and J are TRBV19 and TRBJ1-1; D is possibly TRBD1 (6 bases). The clonotype originates from a man in his fifties with COVID-19, enrolled during active disease. Material for sequencing was peripheral blood. The CDR3 reads CASSMGTEAFF. The DNA of the CDR3 is TGTGCCAGTAGTATGGGGACAGAAGCTTTCTTT.